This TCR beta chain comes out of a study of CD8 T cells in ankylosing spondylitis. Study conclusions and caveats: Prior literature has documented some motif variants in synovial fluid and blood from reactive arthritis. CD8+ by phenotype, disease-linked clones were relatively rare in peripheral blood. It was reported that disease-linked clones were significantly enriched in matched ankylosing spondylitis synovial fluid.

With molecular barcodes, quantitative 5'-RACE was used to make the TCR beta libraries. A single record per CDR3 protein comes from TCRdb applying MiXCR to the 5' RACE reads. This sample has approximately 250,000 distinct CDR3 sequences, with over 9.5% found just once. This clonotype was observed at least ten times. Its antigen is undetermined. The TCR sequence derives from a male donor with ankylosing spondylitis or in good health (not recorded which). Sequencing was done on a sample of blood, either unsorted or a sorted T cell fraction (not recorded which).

The DNA for the CDR3 is TGTGCCTGGAGTGAGGGAGGGTTCTCTGGAAACACCATATATTTT. As protein: CAWSEGGFSGNTIYF. V and J are TRBV30 and TRBJ1-3, with no clear D. V was pared by 1 base and J by 0 bases, with 10 bases between. Per the germline V gene, CDR1 is GTSNPN and CDR2 is SVGIG (reference sequence). The CDR3 extends over 15 amino acids.